This TCR beta chain comes out of a study of T cells in Graves' hyperthyroidism and ophthalmopathy. Amplification of TCR beta CDR3 regions used RNA as the template. The HTBI primer set served for first-round RT-PCR of the TCR CDR3. TCRdb independently ran MiXCR on the multiplex PCR reads; one entry per CDR3 protein. The sample holds about 400,000 distinct CDR3 sequences, about an eighth seen once. The authors obtained PBMCs from around 10 ml of fresh peripheral blood. This CDR3 comprises 11 residues. In germline, CDR1 is KGHDR, CDR2 SFDVKD. Overall study results and limits: The model foresaw ophthalmopathy a median approximately 6.3 months prior to onset. Appearing also in blood were most of the thyroid clonotypes expanded above 0.001.

Points on this clonotype: The antigen is not known. A read error may produce the germline difference seen at one junction end.

Material: blood. This sequence was found in a man aged 45-65 years with Graves' ophthalmopathy. This chain links TRBV24-1 with TRBJ2-3; D not certain. The CDR3 spells CASSVKDTQYF. The CDR3 nucleotides read TGTGCCTCCAGTGTGAAGGATACGCAGTATTTT.